Listed below are T cell receptor beta chains from one sample, sequenced in a study of CD8+ T cells in alopecia areata. The data were produced by immunoSEQ multiplex PCR, yet TCRdb's version contains in-frame clones alone and is incomplete. The table lists approximately 280,000 clones, 55% to 75% of them singletons. Sequencing used CD4+ T cells sorted from blood, obtained at week 24, from a patient treated with tofacitinib. Receptors were obtained from a human donor with alopecia areata. CDR3s include the opening cysteine and the closing phenylalanine or tryptophan. D genes are given only for firm matches. Not every row has a clone size; where given, it reads once, few, many or a size class.

TRBV5-4	.	TRBJ2-2	.	CASSNPWTGELFF
TRBV7-2	.	TRBJ2-2	few	CASSLAGGNTGELFF
TRBV4-2	TRBD1	TRBJ2-5	.	CASSQTNRGLGTQYF
TRBV28	.	TRBJ2-7	.	CASLEGGEYEQYF
TRBV5-6	.	TRBJ2-1	few	CASSLAGNNEQFF
TRBV7-2	TRBD1	TRBJ2-1	.	CASSLRIPFRGSNEQFF
TRBV20-1	.	TRBJ2-7	few	CSVGRKSVQYF
TRBV15	TRBD2	TRBJ2-3	.	CATSWSGGSLADTQYF
TRBV28	.	TRBJ2-1	.	CASRRDWTYNEQFF
TRBV28	.	TRBJ2-5	few	CASSRGVHPGAPYQETQYF
TRBV28	.	TRBJ2-3	.	CASSWGKDTQYF
TRBV4-2	TRBD1	TRBJ2-3	.	CASSQDNEGAHPDTQYF
TRBV7-2	TRBD1	TRBJ1-2	.	CASSLAGPGQDYGYTF
TRBV10-3	.	TRBJ1-4	.	CAIRENEKLFF
TRBV30	.	TRBJ2-1	few	CAWSLLGGEQFF
TRBV6-5	.	TRBJ2-1	.	CASSTAGTAYNEQFF
TRBV5-6	.	TRBJ2-7	.	CASSPTGQTDYEQYF
TRBV7-2	.	TRBJ2-7	few	CASSLTSYEQYF
TRBV9	TRBD1	TRBJ2-3	.	CASSVLPGQPTDTQYF
TRBV30	TRBD1	TRBJ1-5	.	CAWGTGASNQPQHF
TRBV10-3	.	TRBJ2-7	once	CAISGSDSNYEQYF
TRBV30	.	TRBJ1-3	.	CAWSAIGLLSGNTIYF
TRBV5-1	.	TRBJ2-5	few	CASSLGQVQETQYF
TRBV28	TRBD2	TRBJ2-2	few	CASSGRAHGELFF
TRBV11-2	TRBD1	TRBJ1-1	.	CASSLTGGDTEAFF
TRBV30	.	TRBJ2-1	once	CAFDPPSYNEQFF
TRBV7-3	.	TRBJ1-2	.	CASSQGGRNGYTF
TRBV29-1	.	TRBJ1-2	few	CSVEKNYGYTF
TRBV7-9	.	TRBJ2-7	.	CASSSGAARGTYEQYF
TRBV7-3	TRBD2	TRBJ2-3	few	CASSPTPTSGGAVDTQYF
TRBV2	.	TRBJ2-5	.	CASTKGTRSQETQYF
TRBV30	.	TRBJ2-7	.	CAWSVGLPGNYEQYF
TRBV29-1	TRBD1	TRBJ2-3	.	CSVPGQGITDTQYF
TRBV6-6	TRBD1	TRBJ2-7	.	CASSYDRDYEQYF
TRBV5-6	TRBD1	TRBJ2-5	many	CASSRTGTAETQYF
TRBV4-2	TRBD2	TRBJ2-2	.	CASSQGTAGDTGELFF